The next 14 T cell receptor beta chains were all read from a single sample in a study of T cells in Graves' hyperthyroidism and ophthalmopathy. The source material, RNA transcripts, was used to amplify TCR beta CDR3 regions. In the first-round RT-PCR of the TCR CDR3, the HTBI primer set was used. MiXCR, applied by TCRdb to the multiplex PCR reads, yields one record per CDR3 protein. The table shows 200,000 to 300,000 distinct CDR3 sequences, with about 15% occurring only once. The material sequenced was blood. All receptors come from a woman aged 18-29 years with Graves' ophthalmopathy.

In this sample, this clonotype turned up many times. The chain has TRBV30 and TRBJ1-1; D is unresolved. The CDR3 is made up of 12 amino acids. Trimming took 3 bases from V and 1 from J, leaving 6 bases between them. CDR1 GTSNPN and CDR2 SVGIG come from the germline V gene (reference sequence). The CDR3: CAWRLENTEAFF. CDR3 DNA sequence: TGTGCCTGGAGACTTGAGAACACTGAAGCTTTCTTT.

At least ten counts were recorded for this clonotype. The chain has TRBV28 and TRBJ1-2, with 8 bases that match TRBD1. With V trimmed by 5 bases and J by 5 bases, 16 bases remained unmatched. The CDR3 is 17 residues long. Germline V CDR1 and CDR2: MDHEN, SYDVKM. This CDR3 is CASSMSTSDRVKYGYTF. In DNA, the CDR3 is TGTGCCAGCAGTATGTCTACCTCGGACAGGGTGAAATATGGCTACACCTTC.

This clonotype was counted between two and nine times. The chain has TRBV19 and TRBJ2-5; 7 bases are shared with TRBD2. Germline lookup yields CDR1 LNHDA and CDR2 SQIVND (reference sequence). The CDR3 sequence is 16 residues long. V was clipped by 1 base and J by 5 bases; unmatched bases: 10. The CDR3, as DNA: TGTGCCAGTAGTATAGGGCCAGCGGGGAGCTGGGAGACCCAGTACTTC. Translated: CASSIGPAGSWETQYF. Full variable domain (missing parts from reference TRBV19 and TRBJ2-5): DGGITQSPKYLFRKEGQNVTLSCEQNLNHDAMYWYRQDPGQGLRLIYYSQIVNDFQKGDIAEGYSVSREKKESFPLTVTSAQKNPTAFYLCASSIGPAGSWETQYFGPGTRLLVL.

This clonotype was recorded many times. V and J are TRBV3-1 and TRBJ1-2; D possibly corresponds to TRBD1 (6 bases). V lost 2 bases, J lost 7 bases, and 14 bases lay in between. The CDR3 extends over 14 amino acids. Germline V CDR1 and CDR2: LGHDT, YNNKEL (reference sequence). DNA of the CDR3: TGTGCCAGCAGCCAATTCGGGGGCGACGGTGGCTACACCTTC. Protein sequence: CASSQFGGDGGYTF.

At least ten counts were recorded for this clonotype. CDR3 sequence: CASKLRLADTGELFF. The CDR3 DNA reads TGTGCCAGCAAATTGCGACTAGCGGACACCGGGGAGCTGTTTTTT. The chain joins TRBV2 to TRBJ2-2; TRBD2 aligns across 9 bases. After removal of 7 bases from V and 3 bases from J, the junction contained 6 bases not matched to a gene. The CDR3 has 15 amino acids. Germline CDR1 and CDR2: SNHLY and FYNNEI. Based on the CDR3 plus reference TRBV2 and TRBJ2-2, the full variable domain is EPEVTQTPSHQVTQMGQEVILRCVPISNHLYFYWYRQILGQKVEFLVSFYNNEISEKSEIFDDQFSVERPDGSNFTLKIRSTKLEDSAMYFCASKLRLADTGELFFGEGSRLTVL.

This clonotype occurred many times. This chain uses TRBV7-9 with TRBJ2-6; 10 nucleotides align to TRBD1. Germline values: CDR1 SEHNR, CDR2 FQNEAQ (reference sequence). V lost 5 bases, J lost 3 bases, and 10 bases stayed unmatched. The CDR3 extends over 18 amino acids. The CDR3 sequence is CASSPDRGPLRGANVLTF. The DNA for the CDR3 is TGTGCCAGCAGCCCCGACAGGGGGCCATTACGTGGGGCCAACGTCCTGACTTTC.

In its sample, this clonotype was seen a few times. V usage is TRBV6-1 and J usage is TRBJ2-1, with 9 bases lining up with TRBD2. V lost 5 bases, J lost 0 bases, and 2 bases stayed unmatched. The CDR3 contains 15 residues. From germline, CDR1 is MNHNS and CDR2 SASEGT. CDR3: CASSKLAGSYNEQFF. The CDR3 DNA reads as TGTGCCAGCAGTAAACTAGCGGGCTCCTACAATGAGCAGTTCTTC.

This clonotype was recorded at least ten times. The chain combines TRBV19 with TRBJ1-1; D is possibly TRBD1 (6 bases). Trimming took 6 bases from V and 5 from J, leaving 13 bases between them. The CDR3 runs to 13 residues. Germline values: CDR1 LNHDA, CDR2 SQIVND (reference sequence). The CDR3 nucleotides read TGTGCCAGTAGCGAAAAACAGGGAACTGAAGCTTTCTTT. This gives the protein CASSEKQGTEAFF.

This clonotype has a count of ten or more. The chain uses TRBV20-1 and TRBJ1-4; TRBD1 is a possible D gene (5 bases). The CDR3 length is 14 residues. Trimming removed 3 bases at V and 8 bases at J, with 16 bases between. Germline V gene sequence: CDR1 DFQATT, CDR2 SNEGSKA (reference sequence). The DNA of the CDR3 is TGCAGTGCTAGGGGGCCAGACGGAGGGGAAAAACTGTTTTTT. Amino acid sequence: CSARGPDGGEKLFF.

This clonotype appeared a few times. The chain joins TRBV5-6 to TRBJ2-5; 9 bases match TRBD2. Germline CDR1 SGHDT, CDR2 YYEEEE. V gave up 0 bases and J gave up 4 bases; unmatched junction bases: 13. CDR3 length: 18 amino acids. Here the CDR3 DNA reads TGTGCCAGCAGCTTGGATGGCGGGGGGGCCTCGGTTCCAGAGACCCAGTACTTC. Its protein is CASSLDGGGASVPETQYF. Complete variable domain (other parts from reference TRBV5-6 and TRBJ2-5): DAGVTQSPTHLIKTRGQQVTLRCSPKSGHDTVSWYQQALGQGPQFIFQYYEEEERQRGNFPDRFSGHQFPNYSSELNVNALLLGDSALYLCASSLDGGGASVPETQYFGPGTRLLVL.

This clonotype appeared many times. CDR3 in DNA: TGTGCCACACGGGAAGGGGCCAACAATCAGCCCCAGCATTTT. Translating gives CATREGANNQPQHF. V is TRBV6-2 or TRBV6-3 and J is TRBJ1-5, with D perhaps TRBD1 (5 bases). The CDR3 has 14 amino acids. Germline values: CDR1 MNHEY, CDR2 SVGEGT. Deletions cut 10 bases from V and 3 bases from J, with 16 bases between.

The table lists this clonotype with many counts. The genes are TRBV5-5 and TRBJ1-2; the D gene is possibly TRBD1 (6 bases). Trimming took 2 bases from V and 0 from J, leaving 11 bases between them. The CDR3 has 15 amino acids. Per the germline V gene, CDR1 is SGHKS and CDR2 is YYEKEE (reference sequence). The CDR3 DNA follows: TGTGCCAGCAGCTTAGCGGGACACTCTAACTATGGCTACACCTTC. As protein: CASSLAGHSNYGYTF.

This clonotype was found many times. The chain joins TRBV5-1 to TRBJ2-1, with 8 bases matching TRBD2. Per germline, CDR1 SGHRS and CDR2 YFSETQ. The CDR3 spans 15 residues. J gave up 4 bases and V 0 bases, and 3 bases lay outside the gene matches. The CDR3 region has the DNA TGCGCCAGCAGCTTGGGGAGCGGGGGTTACAATGAGCAGTTCTTC. This translates into CASSLGSGGYNEQFF.

This clonotype was recorded a few times. This chain links TRBV4-3 with TRBJ2-2; 8 bases are a match to TRBD2. Per germline, CDR1 LGHNA and CDR2 YSLEER. The V gene end was trimmed by 3 bases and the J gene end by 4 bases; junction bases not matched to a gene: 10. This CDR3 contains 17 residues. The CDR3 region has the DNA TGCGCCAGCAGCCAGATTAGCGCGGGAGGCCCCACCGGGGAGCTGTTTTTT. Encoded protein: CASSQISAGGPTGELFF.